This T cell receptor beta chain appears in the sequencing data of a study of tumor-infiltrating lymphocytes in primary liver carcinoma. Study as a whole: Spanning 30 to 69 years of age, the patients were men and women.

A primer matching the constant region was used to make TCR beta cDNA from around 550 ng of total RNA. Three nested multiplex PCR rounds, a slightly modified ARM-PCR method, built the TCR beta libraries. The first two PCR rounds used TRBV1-TRBV30 primers with a Cbeta primer, roughly 10 cycles each. TCRdb passed the multiplex PCR reads through MiXCR, listing each CDR3 protein once. The sample carries more than 100,000 distinct CDR3 sequences, about two thirds recorded once. Findings and caveats of the study: It was in tumors, not blood, that the top-250-clone fraction was significantly higher (p = 0.039).

Without any cell sorting, roughly 20-32 mg of bulk tissue yielded co-extracted RNA and DNA. Enrolled patients were chronically infected with HBV and treatment-naive. Deletions cut 2 bases from V and 4 bases from J, with 14 bases between. CDR1 and CDR2 (germline): SGHRS, YFSETQ. The length of the CDR3 is 15 residues. This clonotype was recorded many times. No antigen is known for it. The material sequenced was tumor-adjacent normal liver tissue. The chain joins TRBV5-1 to TRBJ2-3, with D perhaps matching TRBD1 (6 bases). The source of this sequence is a woman aged 60-75 years with primary liver carcinoma and hepatitis B virus infection. The CDR3 loop reads CASSLQGSGADTQYF. CDR3 nucleotides: TGCGCCAGCAGCTTACAGGGTTCAGGGGCAGATACGCAGTATTTT.